A selection of T cell receptor beta chains follows, all from one sample in a study of blood T cell repertoires in COVID-19. Clones were read by immunoSEQ multiplex PCR, and TCRdb kept only the in-frame ones, dropping some. The sample shows hundreds of thousands of clones, about 82% of them seen only once. The specimen was peripheral blood. These receptors originate from a woman older than 75 with COVID-19, enrolled during active disease. Each CDR3 is given with its conserved first and last residue. The D gene is left open where the match is weak. Some rows have no size entry. The others give once, few or many, or a class for an expanded clone.

DNA,CDR3,size,D,J,V
TGCGCCAGCAGCCAAGAGGGAGTGGGGAATGAGCAGTTCTTC,CASSQEGVGNEQFF,-,-,TRBJ2-1,TRBV4-1
TGTGCCAGCACCGCGACAGGGGTAGCCAAAAACATTCAGTACTTC,CASTATGVAKNIQYF,once,TRBD1,TRBJ2-4,TRBV7-9
TGTGCCAGCAGCCGCCTTACAGAGCAGTTCTTC,CASSRLTEQFF,-,-,TRBJ2-1,TRBV11-2
TGTGCCAGCAGCTTGGACAGGGTTATTTACAATGAGCAGTTCTTC,CASSLDRVIYNEQFF,-,-,TRBJ2-1,TRBV5-5
TGTGCCAGCAGCTTAGAGGGGACAGACCTTTACGAGCAGTACTTC,CASSLEGTDLYEQYF,-,TRBD1,TRBJ2-7,TRBV5-5
TGTGCCAGCAGCTCCGCTCCTTTAGTTTCCCATGAGCAGTTCTTC,CASSSAPLVSHEQFF,few,-,TRBJ2-1,TRBV11-3
TGTGCCAGCAGTACGACAGTCTATGGCTACACCTTC,CASSTTVYGYTF,-,-,TRBJ1-2,TRBV25-1
TGTGCCAGCAGCGGAGATGGGGGGAAAGAGACCCAGTACTTC,CASSGDGGKETQYF,-,-,TRBJ2-5,TRBV7-2
TGTGCCAGCCACCGGACAGGGGAGTTTGGTCAGCCCCAGCATTTT,CASHRTGEFGQPQHF,-,TRBD1,TRBJ1-5,TRBV28
TGTGCCAGCAGCCCGGACCGGGACAGTACAGATACGCAGTATTTT,CASSPDRDSTDTQYF,-,TRBD1,TRBJ2-3,TRBV11-2
TGTGCCAGCAGGCCGACAGGGTCACTTGGTGAAAAACTGTTTTTT,CASRPTGSLGEKLFF,-,TRBD1,TRBJ1-4,TRBV28
TGTGCCAGCGCTCACAGACCTTCTGGAAACACCATATATTTT,CASAHRPSGNTIYF,-,-,TRBJ1-3,TRBV11-1
TGTGCCAGCAGCTTGGGACAACCGGGGGGAGGTGAAAAACTGTTTTTT,CASSLGQPGGGEKLFF,-,-,TRBJ1-4,TRBV5-4
TGTGCCAGCACCGATAAGACAGGGAAAAGTTTTAATTCACCCCTCCACTTT,CASTDKTGKSFNSPLHF,-,TRBD1,TRBJ1-6,TRBV28
TGTGCCAGTAAAGAAGCGCCCTCCAAACCCTCGAACACCGGGGAGCTGTTTTTT,CASKEAPSKPSNTGELFF,-,-,TRBJ2-2,TRBV19
TGTGCCAGCAGTGAAGTGGGCCTGCTGGGAAACACCATATATTTT,CASSEVGLLGNTIYF,-,-,TRBJ1-3,TRBV25-1
TGCGCCAGCAGCCAAGTAGGACAGGGGGCGAGGATCGGGGAGCTGTTTTTT,CASSQVGQGARIGELFF,-,TRBD1,TRBJ2-2,TRBV4-1
TGTGCCAGCAGCGTTGAAGGTACCGGGGGGGATGAGCAGTTCTTC,CASSVEGTGGDEQFF,-,TRBD2,TRBJ2-1,TRBV9